Below are 5 T cell receptor beta chains sequenced from a single sample in a study of Graves' ophthalmopathy and Graves' hyperthyroidism (dated by TCRdb to 2016 to 2019). Sequenced using an Illumina HiSeq 2000. TCR beta CDR3 regions were amplified from RNA transcripts for repertoire sequencing. HTBI primers and the Qiagen OneStep RT-PCR kit were used in a first-round RT-PCR, which was followed by a second-round multiplex PCR, size selection and purification. In TCRdb, the public reads were trimmed at Q25 with fastp and aligned with MiXCR, with productive beta chains retained. CDR3 protein sequences are deduplicated, and each keeps its most common genes and DNA. The sample table records about 230,000 distinct CDR3 sequences; around 42% of these occur just once. In total, the top ten clones hold around 43% of the sample. Sequenced sample: peripheral blood. These TCRs come from an adult man with Graves' ophthalmopathy.

The gene calls are TRBV6-5 and TRBJ1-1; a possible D gene is TRBD1 (6 bases). Germline V gene data show CDR1 as MNHEY and CDR2 as SVGAGI. This CDR3 is 15 amino acids long. With 6 bases removed from V and 0 bases from J, the gap between germline ends came to 14 bases. The CDR3 coding sequence is TGTGCCAGCAGACAAACTGACAGGCTGAACACTGAAGCTTTCTTT. As protein: CASRQTDRLNTEAFF.

This chain links TRBV19 with TRBJ1-1; 7 bases agree with TRBD1. After removal of 3 bases from V and 4 bases from J, the junction contained 5 bases not matched to a gene. This CDR3 is built from 14 residues. Per the germline V gene, CDR1 is LNHDA and CDR2 is SQIVND (reference sequence). CDR3 DNA sequence: TGTGCCAGTAGTATGCAGGGGGATAGCACTGAAGCTTTCTTT. This sequence encodes CASSMQGDSTEAFF.

V and J are TRBV9 and TRBJ2-7; D not resolved. V gave up 0 bases and J gave up 2 bases, with 9 bases separating them. Germline CDR1 and CDR2: SGDLS and YYNGEE. The CDR3 has 14 amino acids. The CDR3 DNA is TGTGCCAGCAGCGTAGAGGCAATCACCTACGAGCAGTACTTC. Its protein is CASSVEAITYEQYF.

This clonotype has ten or more counts. This rearrangement joins TRBV7-8 to TRBJ2-7; a possible D gene is TRBD1 (5 bases). The CDR3 is 13 residues long. V lost 5 bases and J 1 base, leaving 9 bases between the germline ends. Germline lookup yields CDR1 SGHVS and CDR2 FQNEAQ. DNA for the CDR3: TGTGCCAGCAGCCCAGGGCCGTCCTACGAGCAGTACTTC. Encoded protein: CASSPGPSYEQYF. The full variable domain, rest sourced from reference TRBV7-8 and TRBJ2-7, is GAGVSQSPRYKVAKRGQDVALRCDPISGHVSLFWYQQALGQGPEFLTYFQNEAQLDKSGLPSDRFFAERPEGSVSTLKIQRTQQEDSAVYLCASSPGPSYEQYFGPGTRLTVT.

This clonotype appeared many times. V gene TRBV24-1 combines with J gene TRBJ1-2; D is ambiguous. The germline CDR1 and CDR2 sequences are KGHDR and SFDVKD. V shed 2 bases and J shed 8 bases, with 5 bases lying between them. The CDR3 contains 11 residues. The CDR3 nucleotides are TGTGCCACCAGTGATTCTGGAGGCTACACCTTC. Protein sequence: CATSDSGGYTF.